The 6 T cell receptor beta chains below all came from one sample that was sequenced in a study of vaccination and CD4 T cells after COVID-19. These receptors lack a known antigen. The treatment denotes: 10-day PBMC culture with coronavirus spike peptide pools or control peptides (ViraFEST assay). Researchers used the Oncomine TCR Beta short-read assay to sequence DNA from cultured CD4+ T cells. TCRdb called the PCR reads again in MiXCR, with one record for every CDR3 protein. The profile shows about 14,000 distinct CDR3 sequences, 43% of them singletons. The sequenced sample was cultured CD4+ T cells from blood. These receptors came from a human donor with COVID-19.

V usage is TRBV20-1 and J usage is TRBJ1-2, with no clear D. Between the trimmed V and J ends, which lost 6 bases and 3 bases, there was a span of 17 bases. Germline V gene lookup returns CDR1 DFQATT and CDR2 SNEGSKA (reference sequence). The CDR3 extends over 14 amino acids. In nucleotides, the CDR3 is TGCAGTGCCCAAGGACGGCCTGAGGACTATGGCTACACCTTC. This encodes CSAQGRPEDYGYTF.

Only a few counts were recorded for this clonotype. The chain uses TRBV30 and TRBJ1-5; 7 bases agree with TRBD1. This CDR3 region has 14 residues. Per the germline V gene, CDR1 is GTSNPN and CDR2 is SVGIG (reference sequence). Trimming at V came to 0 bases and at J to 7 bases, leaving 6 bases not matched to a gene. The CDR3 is CAWSVLRGQQPQHF. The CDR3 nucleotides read TGTGCCTGGAGTGTACTAAGGGGGCAACAGCCCCAGCATTTT.

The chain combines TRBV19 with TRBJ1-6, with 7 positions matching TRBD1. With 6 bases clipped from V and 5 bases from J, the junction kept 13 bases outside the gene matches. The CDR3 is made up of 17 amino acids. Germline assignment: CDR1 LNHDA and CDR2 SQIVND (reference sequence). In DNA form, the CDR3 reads TGTGCCAGTAGCAAAAGGGGAGGGGGCGCGGATAATTCACCCCTCCACTTT. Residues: CASSKRGGGADNSPLHF.

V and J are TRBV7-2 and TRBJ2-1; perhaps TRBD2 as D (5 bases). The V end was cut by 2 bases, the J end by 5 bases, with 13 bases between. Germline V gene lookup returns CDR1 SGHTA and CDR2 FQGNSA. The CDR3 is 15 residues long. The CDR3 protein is CASSLRTAGDNEQFF. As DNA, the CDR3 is TGTGCCAGCAGCTTACGAACCGCGGGCGACAATGAGCAGTTCTTC.

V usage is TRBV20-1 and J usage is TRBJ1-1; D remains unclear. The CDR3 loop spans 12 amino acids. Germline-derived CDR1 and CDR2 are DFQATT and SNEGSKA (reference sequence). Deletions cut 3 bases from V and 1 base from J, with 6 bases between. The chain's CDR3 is CSASLRNTEAFF. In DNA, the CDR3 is TGCAGTGCTAGCCTCCGGAACACTGAAGCTTTCTTT.

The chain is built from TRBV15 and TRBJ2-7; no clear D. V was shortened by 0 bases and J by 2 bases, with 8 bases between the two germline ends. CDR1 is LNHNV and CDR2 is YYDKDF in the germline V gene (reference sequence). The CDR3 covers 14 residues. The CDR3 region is CATSREAGAYEQYF. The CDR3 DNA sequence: TGTGCCACCAGCAGAGAGGCAGGCGCCTACGAGCAGTACTTC.